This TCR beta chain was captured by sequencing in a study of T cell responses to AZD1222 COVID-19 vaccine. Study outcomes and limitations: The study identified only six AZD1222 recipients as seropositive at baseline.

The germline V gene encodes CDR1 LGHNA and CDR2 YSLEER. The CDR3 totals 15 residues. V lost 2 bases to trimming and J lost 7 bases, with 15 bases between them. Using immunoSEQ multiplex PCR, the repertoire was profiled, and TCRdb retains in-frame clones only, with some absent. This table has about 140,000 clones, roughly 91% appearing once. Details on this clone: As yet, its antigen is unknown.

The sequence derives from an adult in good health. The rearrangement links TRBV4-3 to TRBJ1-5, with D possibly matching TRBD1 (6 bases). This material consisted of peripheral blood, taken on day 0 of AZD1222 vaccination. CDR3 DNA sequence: TGCGCCAGCAGCCAAACAGACCAAGGGGGACAGCCCCAGCATTTT. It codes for CASSQTDQGGQPQHF.